The source of this T cell receptor beta chain is a study of post-analysis software for immune sequencing data. Study at large: Both relapsing-remitting and secondary progressive multiple sclerosis featured among the disease courses, as did progressive-relapsing multiple sclerosis.

Unique molecular identifiers had been added to the TCR beta cDNA libraries. Input of roughly 0.95 to 10 million T cells yielded 550,000 or so cDNA molecules. TCRdb re-called the PCR reads with MiXCR, one entry per CDR3 protein. The table has 450,000 or so distinct CDR3 sequences, nearly 45% seen once; the top ten hold about 12%. The receptor comes from a girl aged 5-17 years with multiple sclerosis. Sample: blood.

DNA of the CDR3: TGCAGTGCTAGAGATGGAATTAGCGGGAGCTATGAGCAGTTCTTC. Its protein is CSARDGISGSYEQFF. This chain links TRBV20-1 with TRBJ2-1; TRBD2 matches 9 bases. The CDR3 runs to 15 residues. CDR1 is DFQATT and CDR2 is SNEGSKA in the germline V gene (reference sequence). J was trimmed by 8 bases and V by 0 bases; bases with no gene match: 8.